Detailed here is one T cell receptor (beta chain). Antigen unknown. The data derive from a study of shared clonotypes between healthy human individuals. Study-level points and caveats: A small donor pool kept down the genetic and exposure-history diversity that was represented. Tissues were not sampled, only blood, and their repertoires likely differ.

Measured with immunoSEQ multiplex PCR; TCRdb has only the in-frame clones, and not every one. The sample includes over a million clones, approximately 76% seen only once; the top ten take 1.4% to 1.5%. The CDR3 spans 16 residues. V was shortened by 0 bases and J by 1 base, with 13 bases between the two germline ends. CDR1 SGHRS and CDR2 YFSETQ come from the germline V gene. The clonotype was recovered from a man aged 18 to 29 in good health. The V call is TRBV5-1, the J call TRBJ1-1; perhaps TRBD1 as D (5 bases). Sequences were obtained from memory CD4+ T cells sorted from blood. Subset specified: CD45RA-negative fraction. The CDR3 spells CASSLASGRKNTEAFF. The CDR3, as DNA: TGCGCCAGCAGCTTGGCCTCGGGGCGGAAGAACACTGAAGCTTTCTTT.